This T cell receptor (beta chain) derives from a study of T-cell reconstitution after alpha-beta-depleted transplantation in children. Whole-study results and caveats: Recipient T cells and thymic progenitors that survived were the source of the high TCRbeta diversity seen at day 60 in some patients. Newly produced T cells mostly accounted for T-cell counts and diversity one year post-transplant.

Germline V gene lookup returns CDR1 SGHRS and CDR2 YFSETQ. This CDR3 comprises 17 residues. V was pared by 2 bases and J by 1 base, with 6 bases of the junction left unmatched. This clonotype was seen repeatedly, ten times or more. What it binds is unknown. Preparation of the TCRbeta library used unique molecular identifiers. Each CDR3 protein is one row after TCRdb ran MiXCR on the PCR reads. The sample carries 500,000 to 650,000 distinct CDR3 sequences, about an eighth recorded once. The source of this sequence is a male patient aged 10 to 17 who had a stem cell transplant for acute myeloid leukemia, so the T cells may come from the graft donor. The input for sequencing was PBMCs, mostly from graft donor cells, taken 360 days after TCRalphabeta/CD19-depleted stem cell transplant. The chain employs TRBV5-1 and TRBJ2-3; 11 bases align to TRBD2. The CDR3 sequence is CASSLLAGGPGTDTQYF. The CDR3 DNA sequence: TGCGCCAGCAGCTTATTAGCGGGAGGGCCCGGCACAGATACGCAGTATTTT.